This T cell receptor beta chain appears in the sequencing data of a study of shared clonotypes between healthy human individuals. Investigators spread the genomic DNA of each subset evenly over several immunoSEQ plates. Clones were read by immunoSEQ multiplex PCR, and TCRdb kept only the in-frame ones, dropping some. Of 2 million to 2.5 million clones in the sample, 95% were seen once. Broader study findings: In general, naive subsets displayed greater estimated richness than memory subsets did.

The CDR3 length is 13 residues. Germline assignment: CDR1 MNHEY and CDR2 SMNVEV (reference sequence). The V and J ends lost 8 bases and 4 bases respectively, with 14 bases between them. As for this clone: As yet, its antigen is unknown.

The chain recombines TRBV27 with TRBJ1-1; tentatively, D is TRBD1 (6 bases). The sequencing input was naive CD4+ T cells sorted from blood. As to subset: CD45RA+ positively selected. This clonotype was sampled from a man in his late teens or twenties in good health. The CDR3 reads CASSRGGGTEAFF. Written as DNA, the CDR3 is TGTGCCAGCTCCAGGGGAGGTGGCACTGAAGCTTTCTTT.